This TCR beta chain was sequenced for a study of T cell repertoires in cytomegalovirus infection. TCRdb reprocessed the reads with MiXCR, giving one entry per CDR3 protein. The sample records 65,000 to 95,000 distinct CDR3 sequences, 3.7% being singletons. The CDR3 has 15 amino acids. CDR1 and CDR2 from the germline V gene are SNHLY and FYNNEI. V lost 4 bases and J lost 4, with 16 bases in between. This clonotype was detected ten times or more. The receptor was derived from a human donor in good health (CMV status not recorded). Some clones in this sample may be carry-over from other donors' samples. The chain combines TRBV2 with TRBJ1-2; TRBD1 is a possible D gene (5 bases). Sequenced material: PBMCs. DNA for the CDR3: TGTGCCAGCAGTGTGAAGGGGACTGATCTCTATGGCTACACCTTC. Encoded protein: CASSVKGTDLYGYTF.